This T cell receptor beta chain was profiled in a study of OX40 agonist ivuxolimab in advanced cancers. Notes on the research overall: Ivuxolimab was a fully human IgG2 agonistic monoclonal antibody targeting the costimulatory receptor OX40 (CD134). Intravenous ivuxolimab was administered to patients every 2 weeks at six dose levels: 0.01, 0.1, 0.3, 1.5, 3 and 10 mg/kg. Among the 52 dose-escalation patients, about 20 had hepatocellular carcinoma, roughly 15 melanoma, 9 renal cell carcinoma and 9 head and neck cancer. The dose-escalation cohort was around 83% male with a mean age of approximately 60 years, ranging from about 20 to 80. Patients were allowed to have had prior anti-PD-1, anti-PD-L1 or anti-CTLA-4 therapy, and approximately 37% of the dose-escalation patients had been treated with checkpoint inhibitors. Three dose-escalation patients achieved partial responses, one with hepatocellular carcinoma and two with cutaneous melanoma. The point of sequencing TCRbeta in the periphery was to test whether ivuxolimab changed TCR sequence diversity and drove clonal T-cell expansion. The monotherapy dose-escalation portion (N ≈ 50 patients) of the phase I ivuxolimab trial is reported in the paper.

The paper as a whole reports these results and caveats: At doses of 0.1 to 3.0 mg/kg, clonal expansion of both CD4+ and CD8+ blood T cells was observed from baseline to week 6. Low levels of normalized T-cell clonal expansion were also seen in some patients who did not respond. Partial responders in the 0.1-3.0 mg/kg groups had among the lowest normalized peripheral clonal expansion, especially among CD8+ T cells. The antigen specificity of the peripheral T cells that underwent clonal expansion was not determined. After ivuxolimab, CD8+ T cells had more expanded clones than CD4+ T cells on average.

Patients with autoimmune disease history or receiving systemic immunosuppression were excluded from the trial. Peripheral blood for TCR sequencing was collected from all dose cohorts at baseline, on cycle 4 day 1, and on cycle 7 day 1. Samples were obtained from an open-label, multicenter, first-in-human phase I dose-escalation trial of ivuxolimab. The trial enrolled adults with locally advanced or metastatic head and neck squamous cell, hepatocellular, melanoma or renal cell carcinoma. Before TCR sequencing, CD4+ T cells and CD8+ T cells from peripheral blood were sorted into separate populations. The CDR3 covers 12 residues, taking in both the cysteine and the phenylalanine. CDR3 DNA only is kept here, 36 bases in frame from base 1. CDR1 is given as WSHSY and CDR2 as SAAADI, both from the germline V gene. V loses 3 bases of germline sequence and J loses 6 bases, and the interval between the two ends is 8 bases.

Genomic DNA was isolated from the sorted cells so that the TCRbeta CDR3 region could be sequenced. The immunoSEQ Assay was used for sequencing of TCRbeta CDR3 regions. TCRdb took this table from immuneACCESS and kept in-frame rearrangements with V and J called. Such tables lack part of the clones; where checked against another copy, unresolved V genes explain under half of the gap, and the rest is unexplained. The sample table records about 45,000 clones; around 87% of these occur just once. The ten top clones hold 0.38% of the sample. As for this clone: This clone's antigen is unknown. Per-base quality was not reported, and no clone a single base away is much larger than it.

Source: CD4+ or CD8+ T cells sorted from blood, taken in a trial of the OX40 agonist ivuxolimab. The sequence was collected from an adult with an advanced solid tumor such as melanoma, head and neck, liver or kidney cancer. Rearrangement joined TRBV10-2 to TRBJ1-2; a tentative D match to TRBD1 spans 5 bases. Here the CDR3 is given as CASSDRDDGYTF. In nucleotides, the sequence is TGCGCCAGCAGTGACAGGGATGATGGCTACACCTTC.